This T cell receptor (beta chain) originates from a study of Graves' ophthalmopathy and Graves' hyperthyroidism. The authors amplified TCR beta CDR3 regions, and they did so from RNA transcripts for repertoire sequencing. First-round RT-PCR used HTBI primers; second-round multiplex PCR followed. TCRdb reprocessed the multiplex PCR reads with MiXCR, giving one entry per CDR3 protein. The data show a few hundred thousand distinct CDR3 sequences, around 21% seen once. A volume of around 9.5 ml of fresh peripheral blood supplied the PBMCs. This clonotype was counted a few times. The antigen is not known. Overall study results and limits: In blood appeared most of the expanded thyroid clonotypes whose frequency exceeded 0.001.

CDR1 is SGHAT and CDR2 is FQNNGV in the germline V gene. The CDR3 loop spans 18 amino acids. Losses at the gene ends were 2 bases for V and 2 bases for J; bases not matched to a gene: 10. The chain couples TRBV11-2 to TRBJ2-3; 10 positions match TRBD2. Sequenced sample: peripheral blood. The receptor's source is a woman under 30 with stable Graves' hyperthyroidism. The CDR3 reads CASSLLSSSGGNTDTQYF. The CDR3 DNA follows: TGTGCCAGCAGCTTACTCAGCTCTAGCGGGGGTAACACAGATACGCAGTATTTT.